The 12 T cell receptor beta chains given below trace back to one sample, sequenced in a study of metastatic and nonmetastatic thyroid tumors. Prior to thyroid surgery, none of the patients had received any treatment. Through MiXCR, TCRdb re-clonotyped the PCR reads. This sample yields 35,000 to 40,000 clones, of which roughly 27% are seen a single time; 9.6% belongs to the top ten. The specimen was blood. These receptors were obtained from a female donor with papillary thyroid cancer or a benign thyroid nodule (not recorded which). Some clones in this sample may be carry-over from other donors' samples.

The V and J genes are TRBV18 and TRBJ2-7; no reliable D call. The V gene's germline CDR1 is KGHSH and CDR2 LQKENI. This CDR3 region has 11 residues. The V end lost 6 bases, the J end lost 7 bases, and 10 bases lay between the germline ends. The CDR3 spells CASSEGYEQYF. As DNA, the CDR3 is TGTGCCAGCTCCGAAGGGTATGAGCAGTACTTC.

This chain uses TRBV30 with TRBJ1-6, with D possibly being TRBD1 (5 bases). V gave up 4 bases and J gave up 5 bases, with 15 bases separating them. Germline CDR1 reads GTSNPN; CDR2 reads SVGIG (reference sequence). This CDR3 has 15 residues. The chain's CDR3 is CAWKFGTGDNSPLHF. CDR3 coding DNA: TGTGCCTGGAAGTTCGGGACCGGCGATAATTCACCCCTCCACTTT.

The CDR3 nucleotides are TGTGCCAGCAGTTTTGGAGCACGGGGCGGGGAGCTGTTTTTT. It is translated as CASSFGARGGELFF. The chain combines TRBV28 with TRBJ2-2; possibly TRBD2 for D (5 bases). This CDR3 is built from 14 residues. Trimming removed 3 bases at V and 7 bases at J, with 12 bases between. Germline-derived CDR1 and CDR2 are MDHEN and SYDVKM. Full variable domain (remainder filled in from reference TRBV28 and TRBJ2-2): DVKVTQSSRYLVKRTGEKVFLECVQDMDHENMFWYRQDPGLGLRLIYFSYDVKMKEKGDIPEGYSVSREKKERFSLILESASTNQTSMYLCASSFGARGGELFFGEGSRLTVL.

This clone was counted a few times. The CDR3 nucleotides are TGTGCCAGCAGTTATACAGGGGACGAGCAGTACTTC. Amino acid sequence: CASSYTGDEQYF. The rearrangement links TRBV6-5 to TRBJ2-7, with 7 nucleotides matching TRBD1. This CDR3 is 12 amino acids long. V dropped 3 bases and J dropped 5; count of bases not matched to a gene: 1. Germline V gene data show CDR1 as MNHEY and CDR2 as SVGAGI.

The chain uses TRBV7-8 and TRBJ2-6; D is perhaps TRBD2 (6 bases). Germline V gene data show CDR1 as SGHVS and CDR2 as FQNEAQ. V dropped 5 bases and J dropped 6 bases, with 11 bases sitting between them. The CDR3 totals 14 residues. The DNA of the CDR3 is TGTGCCAGCAGCCCCCCGGGAGAGGCCAACGTCCTGACTTTC. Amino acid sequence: CASSPPGEANVLTF.

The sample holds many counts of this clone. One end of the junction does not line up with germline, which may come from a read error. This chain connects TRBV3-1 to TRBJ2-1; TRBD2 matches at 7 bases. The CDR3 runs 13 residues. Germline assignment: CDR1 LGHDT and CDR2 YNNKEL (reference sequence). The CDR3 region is CASSQASGEGPVF. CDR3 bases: TGTGCCAGCAGCCAAGCTTCGGGGGAGGGCCCGGTCTTC.

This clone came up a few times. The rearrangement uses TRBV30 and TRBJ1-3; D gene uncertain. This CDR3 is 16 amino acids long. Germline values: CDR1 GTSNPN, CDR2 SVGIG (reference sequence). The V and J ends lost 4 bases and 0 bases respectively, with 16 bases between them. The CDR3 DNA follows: TGTGCCTGGATGTACACATTAAAAGGCTCTGGAAACACCATATATTTT. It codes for CAWMYTLKGSGNTIYF.

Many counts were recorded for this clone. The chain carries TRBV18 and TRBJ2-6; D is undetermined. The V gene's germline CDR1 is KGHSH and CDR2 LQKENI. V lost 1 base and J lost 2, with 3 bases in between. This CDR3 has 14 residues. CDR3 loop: CASSPRAGANVLTF. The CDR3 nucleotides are TGTGCCAGCTCACCACGGGCTGGGGCCAACGTCCTGACTTTC.

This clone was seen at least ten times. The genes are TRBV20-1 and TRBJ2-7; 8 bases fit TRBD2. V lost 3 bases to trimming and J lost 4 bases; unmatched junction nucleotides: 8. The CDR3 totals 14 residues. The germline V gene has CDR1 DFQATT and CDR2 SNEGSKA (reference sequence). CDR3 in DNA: TGCAGTGCTAGCGCCTCGGGGGGGCTATACGAGCAGTACTTC. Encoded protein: CSASASGGLYEQYF.

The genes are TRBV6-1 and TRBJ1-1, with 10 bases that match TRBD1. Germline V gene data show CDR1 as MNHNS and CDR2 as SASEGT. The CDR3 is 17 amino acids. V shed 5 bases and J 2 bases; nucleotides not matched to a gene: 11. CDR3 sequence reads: CASSQRRDRGFNTEAFF. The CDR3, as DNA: TGTGCCAGCAGTCAACGCCGGGACAGGGGCTTTAACACTGAAGCTTTCTTT.

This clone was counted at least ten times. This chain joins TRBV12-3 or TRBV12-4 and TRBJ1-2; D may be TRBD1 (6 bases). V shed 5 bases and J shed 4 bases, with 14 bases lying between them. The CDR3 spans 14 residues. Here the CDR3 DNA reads TGTGCCAGCAGTCCCTTGACAGGATTCTATGGCTACACCTTC. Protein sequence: CASSPLTGFYGYTF.

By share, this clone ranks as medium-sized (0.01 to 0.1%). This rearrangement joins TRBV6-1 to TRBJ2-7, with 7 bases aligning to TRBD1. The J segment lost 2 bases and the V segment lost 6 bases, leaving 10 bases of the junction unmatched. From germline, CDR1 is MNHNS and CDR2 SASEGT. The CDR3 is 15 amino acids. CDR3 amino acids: CASRRGTAYTYEQYF. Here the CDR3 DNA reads TGTGCCAGCAGACGAGGGACAGCCTATACCTACGAGCAGTACTTC.